This TCR beta chain was documented in a study of blood T cell repertoires in COVID-19. Study background: There were acute and convalescent COVID-19 samples, and they came from the United States, Italy and Spain.

Germline loops: CDR1 ENHRY, CDR2 SYGVKD. V shed 10 bases, J shed 9 bases, and the junction held 14 bases outside the gene matches. The CDR3 runs 14 residues. In the original analysis: Amplified reference gene primers provided the basis for estimating nucleated cell counts. Only in-frame clones appear in the TCRdb table, and some are missing; sequencing was by immunoSEQ multiplex PCR. Clone size and the V and J calls come from that table; the DNA yielded D and trimming. The sample carries more than 200,000 clones, around 85% recorded once. This clone was seen more than once but under ten times. The sample was peripheral blood. The sequence was collected from a man older than 75 with acute or convalescent COVID-19. The rearrangement links TRBV10-3 to TRBJ2-4, with 8 nucleotides matching TRBD1. As DNA, the CDR3 is TGTGCCACCGCGCCAGGGGGCTCCCTAAGCATTCAGTACTTC. As protein: CATAPGGSLSIQYF.